Sequencing of this TCR beta chain was carried out in a study of control samples from healthy donors and cancer patients. Repertoires were generated with immunoSEQ multiplex PCR, while TCRdb's copy carries only in-frame clones and drops some. The sample lists under 150,000 clones, around 90% occurring once. Trimming pared 1 base from V and 1 base from J, leaving 15 bases between. Germline V gene lookup returns CDR1 SGHKS and CDR2 YYEKEE (reference sequence). CDR3 length: 17 amino acids. Sequenced material: blood. The source of this sequence is a man under 40 in good health. The chain has TRBV5-5 and TRBJ1-3; TRBD1 might be the D (5 bases). CDR3 nucleotides: TGTGCCAGCAGCTTGAAACAGGACTCTCTATCTGGAAACACCATATATTTT. Its protein product is CASSLKQDSLSGNTIYF.